These 32 T cell receptor beta chains share one sample of origin, sequenced in a study of human T cells and chemical hapten exposure. TCRdb re-called the RACE reads with MiXCR, one entry per CDR3 protein. Of about 97,000 distinct CDR3 sequences listed, 25% to 30% are singletons. Time point indicated: patch test 3, about 24 weeks after DPC sensitization. Treatment described: therapeutic diphenylcyclopropenone sensitization with weekly scalp DPC. Sequencing used whole blood, obtained in connection with sensitization to the hapten diphenylcyclopropenone (DPC). The source of these receptors is a man aged 40-50 years with alopecia areata. Some clones in this sample may be carry-over from other donors' samples.

The chain is built from TRBV12-3 or TRBV12-4 and TRBJ2-7; 7 bases match TRBD1. V lost 6 bases, J lost 2 bases, and 7 bases stayed unmatched. CDR3 length equals 14 residues. The CDR3 sequence is CASRSGTATYEQYF. CDR3 sequence (DNA): TGTGCCAGCAGGTCAGGGACAGCTACCTACGAGCAGTACTTC.

This clonotype was recorded a few times. This chain links TRBV28 with TRBJ1-1; 9 positions agree with TRBD1. The V segment lost 7 bases and the J segment 4 bases; nucleotides outside the gene matches: 4. This CDR3 contains 13 residues. Germline V lookup: CDR1 MDHEN, CDR2 SYDVKM. CDR3 DNA sequence: TGTGCCAGCAACAGGGGGCTAGGCACTGAAGCTTTCTTT. Its protein is CASNRGLGTEAFF.

This clonotype was detected only a few times. This sequence joins TRBV6-5 and TRBJ2-3, with a weak D call TRBD2 (6 bases). V was cut by 6 bases and J by 6 bases, with 13 bases left in between. The germline CDR1 and CDR2 sequences are MNHEY and SVGAGI. The CDR3 is made up of 13 amino acids. CDR3 region: CASSRTTWDTQYF. The CDR3 DNA follows: TGTGCCAGCAGCCGGACTACCTGGGATACGCAGTATTTT.

This clonotype was observed a few times. This sequence joins TRBV13 and TRBJ1-2; D ambiguous. There are 13 residues in the CDR3. V was clipped by 2 bases and J by 1 base, with 5 bases between them. Germline V gene sequence: CDR1 PRHDT, CDR2 FYEKMQ (reference sequence). In DNA, the CDR3 is TGTGCCAGCAGCTTAACTGATAACTATGGCTACACCTTC. This gives the protein CASSLTDNYGYTF.

This clonotype was counted a few times. This chain uses TRBV12-3 or TRBV12-4 with TRBJ1-1, with 8 positions matching TRBD1. Germline trimming cut 5 bases from V and 4 bases from J; bases unmatched to any gene: 6. CDR3 length: 14 residues. CDR3 residues: CASSQGAKGTEAFF. In DNA, the CDR3 is TGTGCCAGCAGTCAGGGGGCGAAGGGCACTGAAGCTTTCTTT.

This clonotype has more than one count but fewer than ten. The rearrangement links TRBV7-2 to TRBJ2-1; TRBD1 matches at 8 bases. With 2 bases clipped from V and 14 bases from J, the junction kept 5 bases outside the gene matches. CDR3 size: 12 residues. Germline CDR1 is SGHTA and CDR2 is FQGNSA. For the CDR3, the DNA is TGTGCCAGCAGCTTAACCCGACAGGGGAAGTTCTTC. This codes for CASSLTRQGKFF.

The J gene is TRBJ1-5, the V gene TRBV12-3 or TRBV12-4, with D tentatively TRBD1 (5 bases). This CDR3 is built from 15 residues. Trimming removed 3 bases from V and 3 bases from J, with 12 bases in between. The CDR3 protein is CASSLGTSSNQPQHF. Here the CDR3 DNA reads TGTGCCAGCAGTTTGGGGACTTCCTCCAATCAGCCCCAGCATTTT.

This chain links TRBV12-3 or TRBV12-4 with TRBJ2-1; D is possibly TRBD1 or TRBD2 (5 bases each). Trimming left V 4 bases short and J 6 bases short, with 19 bases between. The CDR3 contains 16 residues. The CDR3 region is CASSSQTGPRSNEQFF. Here the CDR3 DNA reads TGTGCCAGCAGTTCACAGACGGGACCGCGAAGCAATGAGCAGTTCTTC.

The genes are TRBV2 and TRBJ1-5; D uncertain. Germline V gene sequence: CDR1 SNHLY, CDR2 FYNNEI. V lost 5 bases, J lost 5 bases, and 19 bases lay in between. This CDR3 has 16 residues. The CDR3 DNA follows: TGTGCCAGCAGTCCCCACCGGGTCGGGCAATATCAGCCCCAGCATTTT. Its translation: CASSPHRVGQYQPQHF.

This clonotype was seen a handful of times. The V and J genes are TRBV20-1 and TRBJ2-7, with 8 bases identical to TRBD1. Germline values: CDR1 DFQATT, CDR2 SNEGSKA (reference sequence). Trimming at V came to 0 bases and at J to 6 bases, leaving 7 bases not matched to a gene. CDR3 size: 14 residues. Here the CDR3 reads CSARDGGQAGEQYF. DNA for the CDR3: TGCAGTGCTAGAGATGGGGGACAGGCCGGCGAGCAGTACTTC.

V is TRBV20-1 and J is TRBJ2-3; the match to TRBD2 covers 12 bases. CDR3 length: 16 amino acids. After removal of 5 bases from V and 3 bases from J, the junction contained 9 bases not matched to a gene. Germline V gene lookup returns CDR1 DFQATT and CDR2 SNEGSKA (reference sequence). DNA for the CDR3: TGCAGTGCTGCGCAAATACTAGCGGGAGGAACAGATACGCAGTATTTT. This gives the protein CSAAQILAGGTDTQYF.

The V and J genes are TRBV28 and TRBJ2-7; D remains ambiguous. Germline CDR1 and CDR2: MDHEN and SYDVKM. The CDR3 loop spans 11 amino acids. The V and J ends lost 4 bases and 6 bases respectively, with 7 bases between them. The CDR3 sequence: CASSSPSEQYF. The CDR3 bases are TGTGCCAGCAGTTCCCCCTCCGAGCAGTACTTC. Using reference TRBV28 and TRBJ2-7 for the parts outside the CDR3, the full variable domain is DVKVTQSSRYLVKRTGEKVFLECVQDMDHENMFWYRQDPGLGLRLIYFSYDVKMKEKGDIPEGYSVSREKKERFSLILESASTNQTSMYLCASSSPSEQYFGPGTRLTVT.

V and J are TRBV7-2 and TRBJ2-7; 11 bases map to TRBD2. This CDR3 is 15 amino acids long. Germline values: CDR1 SGHTA, CDR2 FQGNSA. With 2 bases clipped from V and 6 bases from J, the junction kept 6 bases outside the gene matches. CDR3 sequence reads: CASSLQTSGISEQYF. The CDR3 bases are TGTGCCAGCAGCTTACAGACTAGCGGGATCAGCGAGCAGTACTTC. The complete variable domain, with remaining parts taken from reference TRBV7-2 and TRBJ2-7, reads GAGVSQSPSNKVTEKGKDVELRCDPISGHTALYWYRQSLGQGLEFLIYFQGNSAPDKSGLPSDRFSAERTGGSVSTLTIQRTQQEDSAVYLCASSLQTSGISEQYFGPGTRLTVT.

This clonotype turned up a few times. J is TRBJ1-2 and V is TRBV28; D is undetermined. Germline V gene data show CDR1 as MDHEN and CDR2 as SYDVKM. The V end was cut by 2 bases, the J end by 5 bases, with 6 bases between. The CDR3 spans 12 residues. The CDR3: CASSLNKYGYTF. CDR3 nucleotide sequence: TGTGCCAGCAGTTTAAACAAATATGGCTACACCTTC.

The chain uses TRBV20-1 and TRBJ2-1, with TRBD2 identical over 8 bases. J lost 3 bases, V lost 6 bases, and 16 bases had no gene match. The CDR3 totals 17 residues. Germline CDR1 is DFQATT and CDR2 is SNEGSKA (reference sequence). CDR3 protein: CSATSGYWLAGYNEQFF. DNA for the CDR3: TGCAGTGCAACGTCGGGGTATTGGCTAGCGGGCTACAATGAGCAGTTCTTC.

Comments on this clonotype: Without the conserved terminal phenylalanine or tryptophan, this CDR3 likely stems from a read error. The genes are TRBV27 and TRBJ2-3, with TRBD2 as a possible D gene (5 bases). The CDR3 covers 13 residues. The V gene's germline CDR1 is MNHEY and CDR2 SMNVEV (reference sequence). V was clipped by 4 bases and J by 5 bases, with 10 bases between them. The CDR3 is CASSWQRVDTQYL. CDR3 sequence (DNA): TGTGCCAGCAGTTGGCAGAGGGTAGATACGCAGTATTTG.

This clonotype was observed many times. This rearrangement joins TRBV3-1 to TRBJ2-2, with D hard to call. Germline assignment: CDR1 LGHDT and CDR2 YNNKEL (reference sequence). The CDR3 is 16 amino acids. The V gene lost 0 bases and the J gene lost 10 bases, with 18 bases spanning the gap. The CDR3 region is CASSQDSPFSWEELFF. The CDR3 DNA is TGTGCCAGCAGCCAAGATTCGCCCTTCTCTTGGGAGGAGCTGTTTTTT.

The CDR3: CSARTGVVDEAFF. The CDR3 DNA is TGCAGTGCGCGGACAGGGGTGGTTGATGAAGCTTTCTTT. This chain connects TRBV20-1 to TRBJ1-1, with 9 bases matching TRBD1. CDR1 and CDR2 from the germline V gene are DFQATT and SNEGSKA (reference sequence). J lost 7 bases, V lost 6 bases, and 9 bases had no gene match. The CDR3 is 13 residues long.

This clonotype was found a few times. The J gene is TRBJ2-6, the V gene TRBV11-2; D may match TRBD1 or TRBD2 (6 bases each). CDR3 length equals 18 residues. V was trimmed by 3 bases and J by 2 bases, leaving 17 bases between them. Germline V CDR1 and CDR2: SGHAT, FQNNGV. CDR3 in amino acids: CASSFDRRGGAGANVLTF. The DNA for the CDR3 is TGTGCCAGCAGCTTTGACAGGCGGGGTGGGGCTGGGGCCAACGTCCTGACTTTC.

The chain employs TRBV2 and TRBJ2-5; D is undetermined. Per germline, CDR1 SNHLY and CDR2 FYNNEI. The V end lost 6 bases, the J end lost 1 base, and 9 bases lay between the germline ends. The CDR3 is 13 amino acids. The CDR3 region has the DNA TGTGCCAGCAGGGGTCGGGCCCAAGAGACCCAGTACTTC. It specifies CASRGRAQETQYF.

CDR3 amino acids: CASSLEEPGHGLAGATDTQYF. The CDR3, as DNA: TGTGCCAGCAGCTTAGAAGAACCGGGACACGGGCTAGCCGGGGCCACAGATACGCAGTATTTT. V and J are TRBV11-2 and TRBJ2-3; the D gene is possibly TRBD1 (6 bases). V was cut by 0 bases and J by 2 bases, with 27 bases left in between. The CDR3 totals 21 residues. In germline, CDR1 is SGHAT, CDR2 FQNNGV.

The chain employs TRBV2 and TRBJ1-5; TRBD1 might be the D (5 bases). Germline V gene lookup returns CDR1 SNHLY and CDR2 FYNNEI. The CDR3 consists of 12 residues. Between the trimmed V and J ends, which lost 6 bases and 7 bases, there was a span of 10 bases. For the CDR3, the DNA is TGTGCCAGCAGCCAAGGACAACAGCCCCAGCATTTT. This sequence encodes CASSQGQQPQHF.

The rearrangement uses TRBV30 and TRBJ1-5; possibly TRBD1 for D (6 bases). CDR1 is GTSNPN and CDR2 is SVGIG in the germline V gene (reference sequence). V was pared by 3 bases and J by 2 bases, with 11 bases between. This CDR3 region has 14 residues. The CDR3 nucleotides read TGTGCCTGGAGGGGACCAGGGGGCAATCAGCCCCAGCATTTT. Protein sequence: CAWRGPGGNQPQHF.

The chain carries TRBV29-1 and TRBJ2-1, with TRBD2 as a possible D gene (5 bases). The CDR3 spans 18 residues. V dropped 2 bases and J dropped 0 bases, with 20 bases sitting between them. From germline, CDR1 is SQVTM and CDR2 ANQGSEA. This CDR3 reads CSVERDRADPHSYNEQFF. Written as DNA, the CDR3 is TGCAGCGTTGAACGGGATAGGGCAGACCCACACTCCTACAATGAGCAGTTCTTC.

This clonotype occurred a few times. J is TRBJ1-2 and V is TRBV29-1, with D hard to call. The CDR3 has 15 residues. V lost 1 base and J lost 0, with 12 bases in between. The germline gives CDR1 SQVTM, CDR2 ANQGSEA. CDR3 DNA: TGCAGCGTTGAAGGGGTCGAGCGTACTAACTATGGCTACACCTTC. This encodes CSVEGVERTNYGYTF.

The rearrangement links TRBV20-1 to TRBJ2-4; D remains unclear. Germline V gene sequence: CDR1 DFQATT, CDR2 SNEGSKA (reference sequence). The CDR3 is made up of 13 amino acids. V dropped 3 bases and J dropped 6 bases, with 12 bases sitting between them. Here the CDR3 reads CSASSLDGNIQYF. The CDR3 bases are TGCAGTGCTAGTTCCTTAGACGGAAACATTCAGTACTTC.

This chain joins TRBV2 and TRBJ1-5; D may be TRBD1 (5 bases). This CDR3 has 16 amino acids. The ends were cut back, 8 bases at V and 2 bases at J, with 19 bases in the middle. Germline-derived CDR1 and CDR2 are SNHLY and FYNNEI. The CDR3 protein is CASQPQIWDGNQPQHF. DNA of the CDR3: TGTGCCAGCCAACCCCAGATATGGGACGGCAATCAGCCCCAGCATTTT.

This clonotype is medium-sized (0.01 to 0.1%) in the sample. The chain uses TRBV5-1 and TRBJ2-1, with TRBD1 matching over 9 bases. The CDR3 is 15 amino acids. The J segment lost 2 bases and the V segment lost 3 bases, leaving 3 bases of the junction unmatched. Germline V CDR1 and CDR2: SGHRS, YFSETQ. For the CDR3, the DNA is TGCGCCAGCAGCTGGGGACAGGGACCCTACAATGAGCAGTTCTTC. Protein: CASSWGQGPYNEQFF. The whole variable domain, filled in from reference TRBV5-1 and TRBJ2-1, reads KAGVTQTPRYLIKTRGQQVTLSCSPISGHRSVSWYQQTPGQGLQFLFEYFSETQRNKGNFPGRFSGRQFSNSRSEMNVSTLELGDSALYLCASSWGQGPYNEQFFGPGTRLTVL.

This clonotype was detected only a few times. The chain recombines TRBV6-5 with TRBJ2-3; no clear D gene. CDR1 is MNHEY, CDR2 SVGAGI, per germline. Between the trimmed V and J ends, which lost 6 bases and 4 bases, there was a span of 20 bases. The CDR3 consists of 16 residues. CDR3 loop: CASRPPVVRASDTQYF. The DNA of the CDR3 is TGTGCCAGCAGGCCCCCTGTAGTTCGGGCCTCAGATACGCAGTATTTT.

This clonotype was observed a handful of times. V gene TRBV7-2 combines with J gene TRBJ2-1, with D perhaps TRBD2 (5 bases). This CDR3 has 14 residues. Trimming took off 1 base at V and 6 bases at J, with 10 bases between the two ends. The germline gives CDR1 SGHTA, CDR2 FQGNSA. The CDR3 DNA follows: TGTGCCAGCAGCTTAGATAGCGAAGGCAATGAGCAGTTCTTC. It translates to CASSLDSEGNEQFF.

There are a few counts of this clonotype. J is TRBJ1-5 and V is TRBV15; a weak D match, TRBD1 (5 bases). The germline V gene has CDR1 LNHNV and CDR2 YYDKDF (reference sequence). CDR3 length equals 16 residues. The ends were cut back, 0 bases at V and 6 bases at J, with 15 bases in the middle. CDR3 sequence: CATSRDVRGRGQPQHF. CDR3 nucleotide sequence: TGTGCCACCAGCAGAGATGTGAGGGGAAGGGGTCAGCCCCAGCATTTT.

The chain is built from TRBV20-1 and TRBJ2-4; 12 positions match TRBD2. The V gene's germline CDR1 is DFQATT and CDR2 SNEGSKA (reference sequence). The CDR3 spans 18 residues. Trimming removed 3 bases from V and 1 base from J; junction bases left unmatched: 10. The CDR3 region is CSASTTSGSSTAKNIQYF. The CDR3 DNA is TGCAGTGCTAGTACGACTAGCGGGAGTAGTACCGCCAAAAACATTCAGTACTTC.